This is a list of T cell receptor beta chains from one sample in a study of blood T cell repertoires in COVID-19. TCRdb's table, derived via immunoSEQ multiplex PCR, lists solely in-frame clones and lacks some. The data contain 75,000 to 90,000 clones, more than 85% of them seen just once; the ten biggest clones take up under 8.5%. Sequenced sample: peripheral blood. These receptors came from a man aged 80 or over with active or convalescent COVID-19. Both conserved end residues are part of each CDR3. The order of the fields is V gene, J gene, clone size, D gene, CDR3 protein, CDR3 DNA. A D gene is named only where the DNA matches it firmly. Where a row states a size, it is once, few, many or the class of an expanded clone; other rows omit it.

v_gene: TRBV5-1
j_gene: TRBJ1-6
abundance: NA
d_gene: TRBD1
CDR3aa: CASSPGQGISPLHF
CDR3nt: TGCGCCAGCAGCCCGGGACAGGGGATTTCACCCCTCCACTTT

v_gene: TRBV14
j_gene: TRBJ2-3
abundance: NA
d_gene: TRBD2
CDR3aa: CASSAPGLAADTQYF
CDR3nt: TGTGCCAGCAGCGCACCGGGACTAGCAGCAGATACGCAGTATTTT

v_gene: TRBV7-2
j_gene: TRBJ1-1
abundance: few
d_gene: NA
CDR3aa: CASSLAGASTEAFF
CDR3nt: TGTGCCAGCAGCTTAGCGGGGGCGAGTACTGAAGCTTTCTTT

v_gene: TRBV7-9
j_gene: TRBJ2-5
abundance: once
d_gene: TRBD2
CDR3aa: CASSISGTRLKETQYF
CDR3nt: TGTGCCAGCAGCATATCCGGGACTAGGCTAAAAGAGACCCAGTACTTC

v_gene: TRBV5-1
j_gene: TRBJ2-3
abundance: NA
d_gene: TRBD2
CDR3aa: CASSTRGAGGVLSTDTQYF
CDR3nt: TGCGCCAGCAGCACCCGAGGAGCGGGGGGGGTTTTAAGCACAGATACGCAGTATTTT

v_gene: TRBV24-1
j_gene: TRBJ2-1
abundance: NA
d_gene: TRBD1
CDR3aa: CATSGTGRAGEQFF
CDR3nt: TGTGCCACCAGCGGGACAGGGCGGGCCGGAGAGCAGTTCTTC

v_gene: TRBV5-1
j_gene: TRBJ1-2
abundance: NA
d_gene: TRBD1
CDR3aa: CASSLGNVGTGDGYTF
CDR3nt: TGCGCCAGCAGCTTGGGAAATGTAGGGACAGGGGATGGCTACACCTTC

v_gene: TRBV30
j_gene: TRBJ1-5
abundance: NA
d_gene: NA
CDR3aa: CAWQGYDDQPQHF
CDR3nt: TGTGCCTGGCAGGGTTATGATGATCAGCCCCAGCATTTT

v_gene: TRBV10-3
j_gene: TRBJ2-3
abundance: NA
d_gene: TRBD1
CDR3aa: CAIRAGQGTDTQYF
CDR3nt: TGTGCCATCAGGGCGGGACAGGGGACAGATACGCAGTATTTT

v_gene: TRBV7-8
j_gene: TRBJ1-2
abundance: NA
d_gene: NA
CDR3aa: CASSLGGPGGYTF
CDR3nt: TGTGCCAGCAGCTTAGGAGGGCCCGGTGGCTACACCTTC

v_gene: TRBV28
j_gene: TRBJ1-3
abundance: NA
d_gene: NA
CDR3aa: CASSLRRASGNTIYF
CDR3nt: TGTGCCAGCAGTCTACGGAGGGCTTCTGGAAACACCATATATTTT

v_gene: TRBV5-8
j_gene: TRBJ1-5
abundance: NA
d_gene: NA
CDR3aa: CASRRGNQPQHF
CDR3nt: TGTGCCAGTCGGCGGGGCAATCAGCCCCAGCATTTT

v_gene: TRBV11-3
j_gene: TRBJ1-2
abundance: NA
d_gene: TRBD1
CDR3aa: CASSSNRGGYGYTF
CDR3nt: TGTGCCAGCAGCTCCAACAGGGGAGGCTATGGCTACACCTTC

v_gene: TRBV5-1
j_gene: TRBJ2-3
abundance: NA
d_gene: NA
CDR3aa: CASSLTIRQPTDTQYF
CDR3nt: TGCGCCAGCAGCTTGACAATCCGACAGCCCACAGATACGCAGTATTTT

v_gene: TRBV19
j_gene: TRBJ2-3
abundance: few
d_gene: NA
CDR3aa: CASNQQGPFGDTQYF
CDR3nt: TGTGCCAGTAACCAACAGGGACCGTTCGGGGATACGCAGTATTTT

v_gene: TRBV6-6
j_gene: TRBJ2-1
abundance: NA
d_gene: TRBD2
CDR3aa: CASSRSSGSSYNEQFF
CDR3nt: TGTGCCAGCAGCAGAAGTAGCGGGTCCTCCTACAATGAGCAGTTCTTC

v_gene: TRBV19
j_gene: TRBJ2-5
abundance: once
d_gene: NA
CDR3aa: CASSRGLAETQYF
CDR3nt: TGTGCCAGTAGTAGAGGGTTGGCGGAGACCCAGTACTTC

v_gene: TRBV5-1
j_gene: TRBJ1-1
abundance: NA
d_gene: NA
CDR3aa: CASSLVPQGWTEAFF
CDR3nt: TGCGCCAGCAGCTTGGTACCCCAGGGCTGGACTGAAGCTTTCTTT

v_gene: TRBV7-2
j_gene: TRBJ1-2
abundance: NA
d_gene: NA
CDR3aa: CASSFTFGGNYGYTF
CDR3nt: TGTGCCAGCAGCTTCACTTTTGGAGGAAACTATGGCTACACCTTC

v_gene: TRBV19
j_gene: TRBJ1-2
abundance: NA
d_gene: NA
CDR3aa: CASTPNPARAHYGYTF
CDR3nt: TGTGCCAGTACCCCGAACCCAGCCAGGGCCCACTATGGCTACACCTTC

v_gene: TRBV24-1
j_gene: TRBJ2-6
abundance: NA
d_gene: NA
CDR3aa: CATSGHSGANVLTF
CDR3nt: TGTGCCACAAGTGGGCACTCTGGGGCCAACGTCCTGACTTTC

v_gene: TRBV20-1
j_gene: TRBJ2-2
abundance: NA
d_gene: TRBD1
CDR3aa: CSASKGQGAPGELFF
CDR3nt: TGCAGTGCTAGTAAGGGACAGGGGGCGCCCGGGGAGCTGTTTTTT

v_gene: TRBV3-1/TRBV3-2
j_gene: TRBJ1-6
abundance: NA
d_gene: TRBD1
CDR3aa: CASSQADRISSPLHF
CDR3nt: TGTGCCAGCAGCCAAGCGGACAGGATTTCTTCACCCCTCCACTTT

v_gene: TRBV2
j_gene: TRBJ2-1
abundance: NA
d_gene: TRBD2
CDR3aa: CASSVRSGSLSNEQFF
CDR3nt: TGTGCCAGCAGTGTCCGAAGCGGGAGTCTTTCCAATGAGCAGTTCTTC

v_gene: TRBV11-2
j_gene: TRBJ1-1
abundance: NA
d_gene: TRBD1
CDR3aa: CASSSQDRANTEAFF
CDR3nt: TGTGCCAGCAGCTCCCAAGACAGGGCGAACACTGAAGCTTTCTTT

v_gene: TRBV4-1
j_gene: TRBJ1-5
abundance: NA
d_gene: TRBD1
CDR3aa: CASSQVTGPEQPQHF
CDR3nt: TGCGCCAGCAGCCAGGTGACAGGGCCGGAACAGCCCCAGCATTTT

v_gene: TRBV12-3/TRBV12-4
j_gene: TRBJ1-1
abundance: few
d_gene: NA
CDR3aa: CASTFYNTEAFF
CDR3nt: TGTGCCAGCACTTTCTACAACACTGAAGCTTTCTTT

v_gene: TRBV19
j_gene: TRBJ1-5
abundance: once
d_gene: NA
CDR3aa: CASTRGTISNQPQHF
CDR3nt: TGTGCCAGTACCCGAGGGACAATCAGCAATCAGCCCCAGCATTTT

v_gene: TRBV5-1
j_gene: TRBJ2-5
abundance: few
d_gene: NA
CDR3aa: CASTGPTTETQYF
CDR3nt: TGCGCCAGCACCGGTCCCACCACAGAGACCCAGTACTTC

v_gene: TRBV5-4
j_gene: TRBJ1-3
abundance: NA
d_gene: TRBD1
CDR3aa: CASSPGQALSGNTIYF
CDR3nt: TGTGCCAGCAGCCCGGGACAGGCCCTTTCTGGAAACACCATATATTTT

v_gene: TRBV3-1/TRBV3-2
j_gene: TRBJ1-1
abundance: NA
d_gene: TRBD1
CDR3aa: CASSPYRGRLTEAFF
CDR3nt: TGTGCCAGCAGCCCCTACAGGGGGCGCCTAACTGAAGCTTTCTTT

v_gene: TRBV6-5
j_gene: TRBJ1-1
abundance: NA
d_gene: NA
CDR3aa: CASSYSKRAGTEAFF
CDR3nt: TGTGCCAGCAGTTACTCGAAACGGGCGGGCACTGAAGCTTTCTTT

v_gene: TRBV18
j_gene: TRBJ2-1
abundance: few
d_gene: TRBD2
CDR3aa: CASSPSGGFPIPNEQFF
CDR3nt: TGTGCCAGCTCGCCTAGCGGGGGGTTCCCTATCCCCAATGAGCAGTTCTTC

v_gene: TRBV6-5
j_gene: TRBJ2-3
abundance: NA
d_gene: NA
CDR3aa: CASSYSDTQYF
CDR3nt: TGTGCCAGCAGTTATTCGGATACGCAGTATTTT

v_gene: TRBV28
j_gene: TRBJ1-2
abundance: few
d_gene: NA
CDR3aa: CASSFEGRIPHTF
CDR3nt: TGTGCCAGCAGTTTTGAGGGCCGGATTCCGCACACCTTC

v_gene: TRBV6-5
j_gene: TRBJ1-3
abundance: NA
d_gene: NA
CDR3aa: CASGRPGNTIYF
CDR3nt: TGTGCCAGCGGGAGACCGGGAAACACCATATATTTT

v_gene: TRBV6-5
j_gene: TRBJ1-4
abundance: NA
d_gene: NA
CDR3aa: CASRRQVNEKLFF
CDR3nt: TGTGCCAGCAGGCGACAGGTTAATGAAAAACTGTTTTTT

v_gene: TRBV18
j_gene: TRBJ1-5
abundance: NA
d_gene: NA
CDR3aa: CASSSTGDNQPQHF
CDR3nt: TGTGCCAGCTCCAGCACAGGCGACAATCAGCCCCAGCATTTT

v_gene: TRBV11-2
j_gene: TRBJ1-6
abundance: NA
d_gene: TRBD1
CDR3aa: CASSAGTGGQSPLHF
CDR3nt: TGTGCCAGCAGCGCCGGGACAGGGGGTCAATCACCCCTCCACTTT

v_gene: TRBV5-4
j_gene: TRBJ2-5
abundance: once
d_gene: TRBD1
CDR3aa: CASSLEVDRVETQYF
CDR3nt: TGTGCCAGCAGCTTGGAGGTCGACAGGGTGGAGACCCAGTACTTC

v_gene: TRBV5-1
j_gene: TRBJ1-1
abundance: NA
d_gene: NA
CDR3aa: CASSPRAENTEAFF
CDR3nt: TGCGCCAGCAGCCCACGAGCCGAAAACACTGAAGCTTTCTTT

v_gene: TRBV25-1
j_gene: TRBJ1-5
abundance: NA
d_gene: NA
CDR3aa: CASSGRTDNSNQPQHF
CDR3nt: TGTGCCAGCAGTGGAAGGACAGACAATAGCAATCAGCCCCAGCATTTT

v_gene: TRBV24-1
j_gene: TRBJ1-5
abundance: NA
d_gene: TRBD1
CDR3aa: CATSDSTTGINQPQHF
CDR3nt: TGTGCCACCAGTGACTCCACGACAGGGATCAATCAGCCCCAGCATTTT

v_gene: TRBV18
j_gene: TRBJ1-1
abundance: NA
d_gene: NA
CDR3aa: CASSETQNTEAFF
CDR3nt: TGTGCCAGCTCGGAGACTCAGAACACTGAAGCTTTCTTT

v_gene: TRBV2
j_gene: TRBJ1-1
abundance: NA
d_gene: NA
CDR3aa: CAYSLVGVNTEAFF
CDR3nt: TGTGCCTACTCACTGGTCGGAGTGAACACTGAAGCTTTCTTT

v_gene: TRBV28
j_gene: TRBJ1-6
abundance: NA
d_gene: NA
CDR3aa: CASYNLRNSPLHF
CDR3nt: TGTGCCAGCTATAATTTACGGAATTCACCCCTCCACTTT